This passage covers 32 T cell receptor beta chains from one sample sequenced in a study of T cell responses to AZD1222 COVID-19 vaccine. The assay was immunoSEQ multiplex PCR, and TCRdb's table has in-frame clones only and misses some. The sample yields some 90,000 clones, more than 75% seen once. The material sequenced was peripheral blood, taken on day 0 of MenACWY control vaccination. Receptor source: an adult in good health.

The V and J genes are TRBV7-3 and TRBJ2-3; a weak D match, TRBD1 (6 bases). Between the trimmed V and J ends, which lost 0 bases and 5 bases, there was a span of 21 bases. The CDR3 has 18 amino acids. Germline CDR1 SGHTA, CDR2 FQGTGA. CDR3 in amino acids: CASSLTETGNPLGDTQYF. The CDR3, as DNA: TGTGCCAGCAGCTTAACCGAAACAGGGAACCCCTTGGGAGATACGCAGTATTTT. Full variable domain (outside the CDR3, taken from reference TRBV7-3 and TRBJ2-3): GAGVSQTPSNKVTEKGKYVELRCDPISGHTALYWYRQSLGQGPEFLIYFQGTGAADDSGLPNDRFFAVRPEGSVSTLKIQRTERGDSAVYLCASSLTETGNPLGDTQYFGPGTRLTVL.

The table lists this clone with a count of one. V usage is TRBV27 and J usage is TRBJ2-3; 11 positions match TRBD2. The CDR3 covers 16 residues. Germline CDR1 reads MNHEY; CDR2 reads SMNVEV (reference sequence). Trimming at V came to 4 bases and at J to 0 bases, leaving 3 bases not matched to a gene. DNA of the CDR3: TGTGCCAGCAGTTCCCCTAGCGGGGGGAGCACAGATACGCAGTATTTT. This codes for CASSSPSGGSTDTQYF.

The gene calls are TRBV6-5 and TRBJ2-5; 12 bases line up with TRBD2. This CDR3 comprises 14 residues. V trimming: 3 bases; J trimming: 7 bases; junction bases outside the gene matches: 3. Germline CDR1 reads MNHEY; CDR2 reads SVGAGI. CDR3 region: CASSYSTSGGTQYF. The CDR3 DNA sequence: TGTGCCAGCAGTTATTCGACTAGCGGGGGGACCCAGTACTTC.

The V call is TRBV28, the J call TRBJ2-2; D is ambiguous. Germline V lookup: CDR1 MDHEN, CDR2 SYDVKM. Trimming cost V 3 bases and J 0 bases, with 8 bases left between them. CDR3 length: 15 residues. The CDR3 reads CASSFRLSNTGELFF. Here the CDR3 DNA reads TGTGCCAGCAGTTTTAGGCTATCGAACACCGGGGAGCTGTTTTTT.

This clone was recorded only once. The gene calls are TRBV21-1 and TRBJ1-1; TRBD1, the D gene given by the table, was not confirmed from the DNA. TRBV21-1 is annotated as a pseudogene. The CDR3 spans 16 residues. CDR3: CASSKAGTGGNTEAFF. The CDR3 DNA follows: TGTGCCAGCAGCAAAGCGGGAACAGGGGGGAACACTGAAGCTTTCTTT.

This sequence joins TRBV28 and TRBJ1-4; D is unclear. Germline V lookup: CDR1 MDHEN, CDR2 SYDVKM. The CDR3 is made up of 15 amino acids. V was trimmed by 2 bases and J by 5 bases, leaving 12 bases between them. CDR3 sequence reads: CASSLGGLRNEKLFF. CDR3 in DNA: TGTGCCAGCAGTTTAGGAGGACTGCGGAATGAAAAACTGTTTTTT.

The chain is built from TRBV9 and TRBJ1-2; 7 bases map to TRBD1. The CDR3 contains 15 residues. Losses at the gene ends were 0 bases for V and 7 bases for J; bases not matched to a gene: 9. Germline CDR1 is SGDLS and CDR2 is YYNGEE. CDR3 sequence reads: CASSVASRGVSGYTF. The CDR3, as DNA: TGTGCCAGCAGCGTAGCTTCCAGGGGGGTGAGTGGCTACACCTTC.

This chain joins TRBV7-9 and TRBJ1-2; perhaps TRBD1 as D (5 bases). CDR1 is SEHNR, CDR2 FQNEAQ, per germline (reference sequence). The V gene lost 2 bases and the J gene lost 5 bases, with 15 bases spanning the gap. The CDR3 extends over 15 amino acids. The CDR3 DNA reads as TGTGCCAGCAGCTTATCACAGGTCACGCTTTATGGCTACACCTTC. Its translation is CASSLSQVTLYGYTF.

J is TRBJ1-3 and V is TRBV6-1; maybe TRBD1 (5 bases). V lost 3 bases to trimming and J lost 4 bases, with 13 bases between them. The CDR3 is 15 residues long. The germline V gene has CDR1 MNHNS and CDR2 SASEGT. CDR3 in DNA: TGTGCCAGCAGTGAGGGACCGACCCCGGGAAACACCATATATTTT. Protein sequence: CASSEGPTPGNTIYF.

The chain links TRBV20-1 to TRBJ2-1; D not resolved. The CDR3 covers 12 residues. Germline V CDR1 and CDR2: DFQATT, SNEGSKA (reference sequence). The V end lost 3 bases, the J end lost 7 bases, and 10 bases lay between the germline ends. The CDR3 region is CSASYQVNEQFF. The CDR3 nucleotides read TGCAGTGCTAGTTACCAGGTAAATGAGCAGTTCTTC.

The chain has TRBV6-4 and TRBJ1-5; D not resolved. V was trimmed by 2 bases and J by 5 bases, leaving 7 bases between them. From germline, CDR1 is MRHNA and CDR2 SNTAGT. The CDR3 runs to 13 residues. CDR3 protein: CASSDSYDQPQHF. DNA for the CDR3: TGTGCCAGCAGTGACAGCTATGATCAGCCCCAGCATTTT.

V usage is TRBV28 and J usage is TRBJ2-3, with 13 bases aligning to TRBD2. Germline CDR1 and CDR2: MDHEN and SYDVKM. This CDR3 is built from 18 residues. V gave up 5 bases and J gave up 2 bases; unmatched junction bases: 10. CDR3 in DNA: TGTGCCAGCAGTATAGGGACTAGCGGGATCCGAACCACAGATACGCAGTATTTT. Its translation: CASSIGTSGIRTTDTQYF.

This clone has a handful of counts. The rearrangement links TRBV7-2 to TRBJ2-2, with TRBD1 matching 9 bases. Trimming took 1 base from V and 8 from J; bases not matched to a gene: 2. This CDR3 has 14 residues. Germline-derived CDR1 and CDR2 are SGHTA and FQGNSA. This CDR3 is CASSLDRGPGELFF. In DNA, the CDR3 is TGTGCCAGCAGCTTAGACAGGGGGCCTGGGGAGCTGTTTTTT.

With respect to this clone: One end of the junction fails to match germline, which may point to a read error. V usage is TRBV7-2 and J usage is TRBJ2-5; D gene unclear. The CDR3 is 15 residues long. Germline V CDR1 and CDR2: SGHTA, FQGNSA. This chain's CDR3 is CASSLDGRLQVTQYF. The CDR3 DNA follows: TGTGCCAGCAGCTTAGATGGACGGCTCCAAGTGACCCAGTACTTC.

The chain links TRBV5-1 to TRBJ1-4; 10 positions match TRBD1. CDR3 size: 15 residues. With V trimmed by 4 bases and J by 8 bases, 8 bases remained unmatched. Germline loops: CDR1 SGHRS, CDR2 YFSETQ. In nucleotides, the CDR3 is TGCGCCAGCAGCCATGGGGACAGGGGCGAGGAAAAACTGTTTTTT. Its protein is CASSHGDRGEEKLFF.

V gene TRBV6-2 or TRBV6-3 combines with J gene TRBJ1-2; D is perhaps TRBD1 (5 bases). V was shortened by 3 bases and J by 2 bases, with 10 bases between the two germline ends. The CDR3 is 14 residues long. The germline gives CDR1 MNHEY, CDR2 SVGEGT. CDR3 sequence (DNA): TGTGCCAGCAGTTATTCGGGGCGGAACTATGGCTACACCTTC. Amino acids: CASSYSGRNYGYTF.

This sequence joins TRBV18 and TRBJ1-2, with D tentatively TRBD1 (6 bases). The CDR3 contains 15 residues. The germline CDR1 and CDR2 sequences are KGHSH and LQKENI. Deletions cut 5 bases from V and 2 bases from J, with 15 bases between. The DNA of the CDR3 is TGTGCCAGCTCAGCCCAACAGGGTTCCAACTATGGCTACACCTTC. As protein: CASSAQQGSNYGYTF.

The V gene is TRBV28, the J gene TRBJ1-5; tentatively, D is TRBD1 (5 bases). The CDR3 is 15 amino acids. Germline CDR1 reads MDHEN; CDR2 reads SYDVKM. Trimming cost V 6 bases and J 5 bases, with 17 bases left between them. CDR3 nucleotide sequence: TGTGCCAGCAGCCTGGGGGGACTGACCTATCAGCCCCAGCATTTT. Translation: CASSLGGLTYQPQHF.

The chain joins TRBV19 to TRBJ1-1, with D uncertain. Trimming pared 7 bases from V and 0 bases from J, leaving 3 bases between. The germline CDR1 and CDR2 sequences are LNHDA and SQIVND (reference sequence). The CDR3 runs 11 residues. CDR3 in DNA: TGTGCCAGTATCTTGAACACTGAAGCTTTCTTT. Translating gives CASILNTEAFF.

A few counts support this clone. The chain combines TRBV27 with TRBJ2-7; 11 nucleotides agree with TRBD2. Germline CDR1 MNHEY, CDR2 SMNVEV (reference sequence). The CDR3 contains 15 residues. After removal of 5 bases from V and 3 bases from J, the junction contained 6 bases not matched to a gene. This chain's CDR3 is CASSPSGLADYEQYF. The CDR3 DNA sequence: TGTGCCAGCAGTCCCTCGGGACTAGCGGACTACGAGCAGTACTTC.

V usage is TRBV24-1 and J usage is TRBJ1-4; D remains unclear. CDR3 length: 14 amino acids. The germline V gene encodes CDR1 KGHDR and CDR2 SFDVKD. V lost 5 bases to trimming and J lost 4 bases, with 10 bases between them. The CDR3 sequence is CATSGSGNNEKLFF. The CDR3 DNA sequence: TGTGCCACCAGTGGATCGGGGAATAATGAAAAACTGTTTTTT.

The chain recombines TRBV29-1 with TRBJ1-4, with 9 bases that match TRBD1. The V gene end was trimmed by 6 bases and the J gene end by 7 bases; junction bases not matched to a gene: 6. This CDR3 spans 13 amino acids. CDR1 SQVTM and CDR2 ANQGSEA come from the germline V gene. The CDR3: CSVARGQGEKLFF. For the CDR3, the DNA is TGCAGCGTAGCAAGGGGACAGGGTGAAAAACTGTTTTTT.

This clone was observed once. This sequence joins TRBV7-2 and TRBJ2-5; D gene unclear. Trimming left V 1 base short and J 6 bases short, with 9 bases between. CDR1 and CDR2 (germline): SGHTA, FQGNSA. The CDR3 consists of 13 residues. For the CDR3, the DNA is TGTGCCAGCAGCTTAGATCGCCTACAGACCCAGTACTTC. Its protein is CASSLDRLQTQYF.

This CDR3 reads CASSIDGGRNEQYF. The CDR3 DNA is TGTGCCAGTAGTATAGACGGCGGGAGGAACGAGCAGTACTTC. The chain is built from TRBV19 and TRBJ2-7; TRBD2 aligns across 8 bases. The CDR3 consists of 14 residues. V shed 0 bases and J 5 bases; nucleotides not matched to a gene: 3. From germline, CDR1 is LNHDA and CDR2 SQIVND (reference sequence).

This chain links TRBV3-1 (or the pseudogene TRBV3-2) with TRBJ1-2; 7 positions agree with TRBD1. Germline CDR1 and CDR2: LGHDT and YNNKEL (reference sequence). The CDR3 sequence is 13 residues long. V lost 5 bases and J lost 4; bases outside the gene matches: 4. CDR3 nucleotides: TGTGCCAGCAGCGGGGACAGTTCCTATGGCTACACCTTC. This sequence encodes CASSGDSSYGYTF.

This rearrangement joins TRBV2 to TRBJ2-2; possibly TRBD2 for D (6 bases). The CDR3 consists of 13 residues. Germline CDR1 reads SNHLY; CDR2 reads FYNNEI. The V gene lost 6 bases and the J gene lost 6 bases, with 11 bases spanning the gap. CDR3 nucleotide sequence: TGTGCCAGCAGGTCGGAGGGACCCGGGGAGCTGTTTTTT. It yields the protein CASRSEGPGELFF.

The J gene is TRBJ1-4, the V gene TRBV10-2; D gene uncertain. The CDR3 is 14 residues long. Germline V gene data show CDR1 as WSHSY and CDR2 as SAAADI. Trimming pared 4 bases from V and 4 bases from J, leaving 10 bases between. The CDR3 DNA follows: TGCGCCAGCAGTGCGGTGGACTTTAATGAAAAACTGTTTTTT. Its translation is CASSAVDFNEKLFF.

V is TRBV5-1 and J is TRBJ1-4, with D tentatively TRBD1 (6 bases). V lost 4 bases and J lost 4, with 11 bases in between. The V gene's germline CDR1 is SGHRS and CDR2 YFSETQ. The CDR3 runs to 14 residues. This chain's CDR3 is CASSADSYNEKLFF. The CDR3 DNA sequence: TGCGCCAGCAGCGCGGACAGCTATAATGAAAAACTGTTTTTT. The complete variable domain, with remaining parts taken from reference TRBV5-1 and TRBJ1-4, reads KAGVTQTPRYLIKTRGQQVTLSCSPISGHRSVSWYQQTPGQGLQFLFEYFSETQRNKGNFPGRFSGRQFSNSRSEMNVSTLELGDSALYLCASSADSYNEKLFFGSGTQLSVL.

The chain is built from TRBV24-1 and TRBJ2-1, with D unclear. CDR3 size: 16 residues. The germline V gene encodes CDR1 KGHDR and CDR2 SFDVKD. The V end lost 3 bases, the J end lost 3 bases, and 14 bases lay between the germline ends. The CDR3 is CATSDPSLGRYNEQFF. The CDR3 DNA follows: TGTGCCACCAGTGATCCTTCCCTGGGTCGCTACAATGAGCAGTTCTTC.

V usage is TRBV29-1 and J usage is TRBJ1-2; D may be TRBD1 (5 bases). This CDR3 contains 13 residues. Germline CDR1 reads SQVTM; CDR2 reads ANQGSEA. Trimming shortened V by 3 bases and J by 6 bases, and 14 bases separated the two germline ends. CDR3 sequence (DNA): TGCAGCGTTGACGGCAGGGATGCGCATGGCTACACCTTC. This codes for CSVDGRDAHGYTF.

V is TRBV18 and J is TRBJ2-2; D perhaps matches TRBD2 (5 bases). Trimming shortened V by 3 bases and J by 6 bases, and 14 bases separated the two germline ends. Germline CDR1 is KGHSH and CDR2 is LQKENI. The CDR3 runs to 15 residues. The CDR3 loop is CASSPGLARPGELFF. DNA for the CDR3: TGTGCCAGCTCACCCGGACTCGCTCGACCCGGGGAGCTGTTTTTT.

This clone has a handful of counts. V usage is TRBV7-9 and J usage is TRBJ2-2; no clear D gene. Germline V gives CDR1 SEHNR, CDR2 FQNEAQ (reference sequence). The CDR3 is 14 residues long. V dropped 5 bases and J dropped 4 bases, with 11 bases sitting between them. The CDR3 spells CASSPPSVTGELFF. As DNA, the CDR3 is TGTGCCAGCAGCCCCCCAAGTGTCACCGGGGAGCTGTTTTTT.